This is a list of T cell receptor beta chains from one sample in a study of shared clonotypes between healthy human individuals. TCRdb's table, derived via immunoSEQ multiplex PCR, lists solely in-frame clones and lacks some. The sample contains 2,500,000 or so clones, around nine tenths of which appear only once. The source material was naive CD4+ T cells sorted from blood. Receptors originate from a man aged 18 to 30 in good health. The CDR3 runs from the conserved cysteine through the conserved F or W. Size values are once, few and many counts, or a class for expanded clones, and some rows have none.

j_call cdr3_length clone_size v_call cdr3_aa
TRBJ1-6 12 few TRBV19 CASGTTNSPLHF
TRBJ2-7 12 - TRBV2 CASSSDRDEQYF
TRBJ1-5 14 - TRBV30 CAWSVVGGNQPQHF
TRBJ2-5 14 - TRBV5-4 CASSLNSAQETQYF
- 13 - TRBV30 CAWSPQQAGEQYF
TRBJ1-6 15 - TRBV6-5 CASRTHRGPNSPLHF
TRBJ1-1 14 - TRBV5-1 CASSLAQSGTEAFF
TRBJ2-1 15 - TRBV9 CASSLGLAGVNEQFF
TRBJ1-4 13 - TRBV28 CASSFEMAEKLFF
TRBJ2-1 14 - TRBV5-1 CASSTGTLLGEQFF
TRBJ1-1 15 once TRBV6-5 CASSYFGTANTEAFF
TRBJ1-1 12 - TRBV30 CAWSGVGTGAFF
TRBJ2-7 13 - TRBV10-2 CASSERASGSGYF
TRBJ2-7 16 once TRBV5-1 CASSLGGTSESYEQYF
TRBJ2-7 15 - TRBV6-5 CASRTAQGRAYEQYF